This TCR beta chain stems from a study of Graves' ophthalmopathy and Graves' hyperthyroidism (dated by TCRdb to about 2018). As for the study more broadly: Peripheral blood was collected before any treatment was given, at the time of initial diagnosis. To explore V-J signatures that distinguish ophthalmopathy from hyperthyroidism, a discovery set of about a hundred patients was enrolled, made up of around 40 with ophthalmopathy and some 60 with stable hyperthyroidism. The approximately 98 discovery patients were randomly divided into training and test sets at a 7:3 ratio. The study used TCR beta repertoire signatures to distinguish Graves' ophthalmopathy from Graves' hyperthyroidism and to predict progression to ophthalmopathy. The independent validation cohort included some 19 hyperthyroidism patients plus 17 patients who later progressed from hyperthyroidism to ophthalmopathy. In total, some 130 blood samples were TCR-sequenced: around 42 ophthalmopathy, under 85 hyperthyroidism and roughly 17 hyperthyroidism-to-ophthalmopathy patients. After sampling, hyperthyroidism patients received methimazole starting at 30 mg daily, and ophthalmopathy patients received high-dose intravenous methylprednisolone. In roughly 6 hyperthyroidism patients, the T-cell repertoire of thyroid tissue was compared with the T-cell repertoire of blood.

From a lookup of the germline V gene (reference sequence), CDR1 and CDR2 are DFQATT and SNEGSKA. The CDR3, from cysteine to phenylalanine, totals 14 residues. Of the read, only the CDR3 DNA is kept; its 42 bases are in frame from base 1. Germline trimming amounts to 3 bases on V and 2 bases on J, with 2 as the count of junction bases outside the gene matches. General conclusions and limits of the study: Among expanded thyroid clonotypes with frequency above 0.001, most also showed up in blood, which suggests that blood repertoires may reflect the thyroid immune response. Sample size was not predetermined statistically, and investigators were not blinded to group allocation. The 13-signature model separated ophthalmopathy from stable hyperthyroidism with roughly 90% sensitivity and roughly 84% specificity in cross-validation, and 80%/75% in the test set. In validation, the model predicted ophthalmopathy progression with about 71% sensitivity and about 77% specificity; 12 predicted patients were CT-confirmed with GO in a median of around 6 months.

For repertoire sequencing, TCR beta CDR3 regions were amplified from RNA transcripts. The first round was an RT-PCR using HTBI primers with the Qiagen OneStep RT-PCR kit, and this first round was followed by a second-round multiplex PCR, then size selection and purification. Libraries were sequenced paired-end with 100 bp reads on an Illumina HiSeq2000. In the authors' own workflow: SOAPnuke was used for read processing, and reads with adapters, uncalled bases, a mean Phred below 15, or no exact constant-primer or identifier match were discarded. COPE v1.2.5 was used to merge high-quality paired reads. Unique nucleotide sequences were defined as clonotypes and aligned to IMGT TRB V, D and J references using MiTCR v1.1. Analysis was restricted to V-J combinations with a frequency above 0.0001, which covered roughly 99% of repertoires. For each V-J combination, a TCR clonal expansion and chaos score was defined as the ratio of F50 clonal expansion to chaos observed in the TCRdist matrix. Welch's t-statistics and random forest were used to reduce the features to around 13 V-J combinations, which were then used as input to a naive Bayes classifier. The Morisita-Horn index was used to measure how similar the thyroid and blood repertoires were. The public reads were reanalyzed by TCRdb: fastp trimming at Q25, MiXCR alignment, in-frame beta chains only. Under each unique CDR3 protein, matching rows form one entry showing the most common genes and DNA. The V and J calls were not made by the authors but by TCRdb's processing. The sample has hundreds of thousands of distinct CDR3 sequences on record, around 21% of them singletons. The ten largest clones add up to 2.5% to 3.5% of the sample.

Hyperthyroidism was defined as stable when no progression to ophthalmopathy occurred within 18 months of follow-up. Patients with hyperthyroidism were aged 18 to 65 years, had been newly diagnosed, and had a disease duration of less than 2 months. Patients were excluded if they had other autoimmune diseases, uncontrolled infections, pregnancy or lactation. Diagnosis was based on clinical symptoms, serum thyroxine, TRAb, thyroid ultrasound and orbital computed tomography. PBMCs were isolated from about 10 ml of fresh peripheral blood by Ficoll-Paque density gradient centrifugation. Trizol reagent was used to extract the total RNA, and its quality was then checked on an Agilent 2100 Bioanalyzer. In its sample, this clonotype was seen many times. Its specific antigen is unknown. No much larger clonotype is one base removed from it; base qualities were not supplied.

This chain is built from TRBV20-1 and TRBJ2-5, and TRBD2 aligns with 11 junction nucleotides. The source is a woman aged 18-29 years with stable Graves' hyperthyroidism. Donor details come from another sample of the same person, matched by shared clones. The sample comprised peripheral blood. The nucleotides are TGCAGTGCTAGGGGACTAGCGGCTCAAGAGACCCAGTACTTC. It encodes CSARGLAAQETQYF.